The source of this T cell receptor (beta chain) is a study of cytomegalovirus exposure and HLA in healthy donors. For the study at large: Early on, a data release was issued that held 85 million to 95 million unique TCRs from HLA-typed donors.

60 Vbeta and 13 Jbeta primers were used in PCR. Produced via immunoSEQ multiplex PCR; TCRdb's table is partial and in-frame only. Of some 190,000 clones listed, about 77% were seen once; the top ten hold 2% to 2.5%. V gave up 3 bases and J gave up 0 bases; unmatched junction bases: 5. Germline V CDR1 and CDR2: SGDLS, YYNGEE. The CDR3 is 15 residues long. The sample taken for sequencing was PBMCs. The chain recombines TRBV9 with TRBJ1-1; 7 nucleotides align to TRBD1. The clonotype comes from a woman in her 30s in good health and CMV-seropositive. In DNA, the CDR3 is TGTGCCAGCAGCGAATACAGGGGAATGAACACTGAAGCTTTCTTT. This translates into CASSEYRGMNTEAFF.